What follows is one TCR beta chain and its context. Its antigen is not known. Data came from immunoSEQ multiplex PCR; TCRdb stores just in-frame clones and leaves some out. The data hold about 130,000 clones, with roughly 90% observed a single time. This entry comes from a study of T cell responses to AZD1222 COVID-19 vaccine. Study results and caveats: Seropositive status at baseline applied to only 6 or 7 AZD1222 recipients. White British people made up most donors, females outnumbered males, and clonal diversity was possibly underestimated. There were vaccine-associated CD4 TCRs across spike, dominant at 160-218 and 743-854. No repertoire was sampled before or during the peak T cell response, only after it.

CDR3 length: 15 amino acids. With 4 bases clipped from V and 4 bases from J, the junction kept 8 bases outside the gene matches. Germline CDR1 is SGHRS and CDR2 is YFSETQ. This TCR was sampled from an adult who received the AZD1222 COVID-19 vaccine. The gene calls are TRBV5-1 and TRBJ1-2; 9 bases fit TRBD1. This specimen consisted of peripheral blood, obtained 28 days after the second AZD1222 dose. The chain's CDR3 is CASSHRQGDTYGYTF. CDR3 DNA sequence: TGCGCCAGCAGCCACCGACAGGGGGACACCTATGGCTACACCTTC.